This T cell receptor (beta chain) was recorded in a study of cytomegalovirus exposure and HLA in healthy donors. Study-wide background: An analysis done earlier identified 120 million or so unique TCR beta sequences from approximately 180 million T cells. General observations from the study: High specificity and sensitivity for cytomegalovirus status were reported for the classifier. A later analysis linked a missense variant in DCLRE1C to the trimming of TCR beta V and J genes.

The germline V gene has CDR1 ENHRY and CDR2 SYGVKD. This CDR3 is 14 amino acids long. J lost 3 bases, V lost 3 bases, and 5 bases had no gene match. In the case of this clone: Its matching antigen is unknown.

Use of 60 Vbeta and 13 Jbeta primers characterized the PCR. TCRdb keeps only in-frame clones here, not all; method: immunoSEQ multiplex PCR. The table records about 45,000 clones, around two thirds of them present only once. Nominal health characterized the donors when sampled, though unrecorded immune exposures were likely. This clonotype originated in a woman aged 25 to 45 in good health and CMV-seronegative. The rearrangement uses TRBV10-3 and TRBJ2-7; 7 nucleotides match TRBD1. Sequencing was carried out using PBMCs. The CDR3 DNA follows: TGTGCCATCAGTGAAATCAGACAGGGCTACGAGCAGTACTTC. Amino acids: CAISEIRQGYEQYF.